These 30 T cell receptor beta chains were sequenced from one sample in a study of blood T cells in healthy people across ages. Through a sample-barcoded 5' primer and a J-beta primer mix, a second PCR was run for about 7 to 12 cycles. TCRdb re-called the 5' RACE reads through MiXCR, storing one row per CDR3 protein. The data show approximately 800,000 distinct CDR3 sequences, around two thirds seen once. Sequenced sample: blood. Receptor source: a man younger than 40 in good health.

The rearrangement links TRBV5-6 to TRBJ2-7; D is unclear. This CDR3 is 14 amino acids long. The ends were cut back, 0 bases at V and 0 bases at J, with 7 bases in the middle. CDR1 is SGHDT and CDR2 is YYEEEE in the germline V gene. In DNA, the CDR3 is TGTGCCAGCAGCTTGGTAGGGCCCTCCTACGAGCAGTACTTC. Amino acids: CASSLVGPSYEQYF.

This rearrangement joins TRBV10-3 to TRBJ2-7, with 8 bases fitting TRBD2. The trim removed 7 bases at V and 2 bases at J, leaving 7 bases unmatched. The CDR3 has 14 residues. Looked up from germline, CDR1 is ENHRY and CDR2 is SYGVKD. DNA of the CDR3: TGTGCCATCACCCCGGGACTAGGGACCTACGAGCAGTACTTC. Translating it yields CAITPGLGTYEQYF.

The genes are TRBV16 and TRBJ1-2, with no clear D. The V gene lost 0 bases and the J gene lost 7 bases, with 9 bases spanning the gap. CDR1 KGHSY and CDR2 FQNENV come from the germline V gene. CDR3 length: 13 amino acids. CDR3 residues: CASSQSGSAGYTF. The CDR3 region has the DNA TGTGCCAGCAGCCAATCGGGCTCGGCTGGCTACACCTTC.

V usage is TRBV3-1 and J usage is TRBJ2-1, with 13 bases aligning to TRBD2. Unmatched junction bases numbered 14, after V lost 6 bases and J lost 9 bases. The CDR3 loop spans 17 amino acids. CDR1 is LGHDT, CDR2 YNNKEL, per germline (reference sequence). The DNA for the CDR3 is TGTGCCAGCAGTTTGGGACTAGCGGGGTTCCAACCAACTGAGCAGTTCTTC. Its translation is CASSLGLAGFQPTEQFF.

The chain employs TRBV10-3 and TRBJ2-7; 14 bases agree with TRBD2. V was clipped by 10 bases and J by 7 bases; unmatched bases: 24. Germline assignment: CDR1 ENHRY and CDR2 SYGVKD. The CDR3 is 19 amino acids. The CDR3 loop is CATLNRTSGGPSPPREQYF. Written as DNA, the CDR3 is TGTGCCACCTTGAACCGGACTAGCGGGGGGCCCAGTCCTCCTCGGGAGCAGTACTTC.

The rearrangement uses TRBV15 and TRBJ1-4; D is uncertain. The CDR3 extends over 16 amino acids. The V end was cut by 4 bases, the J end by 0 bases, with 12 bases between. The germline V gene encodes CDR1 LNHNV and CDR2 YYDKDF (reference sequence). CDR3 DNA sequence: TGTGCCACCAGCACTGACTACCATGCAACTAATGAAAAACTGTTTTTT. Protein product: CATSTDYHATNEKLFF.

Notes on this clonotype: A much larger clone sits a single nucleotide away, making a read error possible. The chain recombines TRBV9 with TRBJ2-1; tentatively, D is TRBD2 (7 bases). This CDR3 is 15 amino acids long. Trimming stripped 0 bases from V and 5 bases from J, with 12 bases between. Germline V lookup: CDR1 SGDLS, CDR2 YYNGEE. CDR3 nucleotides: TGTGCCAGCAGCGTAGCTGCGGGGGCCCACAATGAGCAGTTCTTC. The encoded protein is CASSVAAGAHNEQFF.

The rearrangement links TRBV14 to TRBJ2-1; the match to TRBD2 covers 9 bases. The CDR3 runs 17 residues. Germline assignment: CDR1 SGHDN and CDR2 FVKESK. V was pared by 4 bases and J by 6 bases, with 13 bases of the junction left unmatched. CDR3 sequence: CASSPQGRASGANEQFF. CDR3 DNA: TGTGCCAGCAGCCCGCAGGGTAGGGCTAGCGGGGCCAATGAGCAGTTCTTC.

The chain carries TRBV7-9 and TRBJ1-6, with D possibly TRBD1 on 5 matching bases. The V end was cut by 5 bases, the J end by 8 bases, with 16 bases between. This CDR3 has 15 amino acids. CDR1 and CDR2 (germline): SEHNR, FQNEAQ (reference sequence). Written as DNA, the CDR3 is TGTGCCAGCAGCCCCCCCGGGGGGTTGGATTCACCCCTCCACTTT. Its protein is CASSPPGGLDSPLHF.

A few counts support this clonotype. The rearrangement links TRBV24-1 to TRBJ2-7; D remains unclear. The CDR3 is 15 residues long. Germline CDR1 is KGHDR and CDR2 is SFDVKD. Trimming took off 5 bases at V and 3 bases at J, with 16 bases between the two ends. The CDR3 DNA reads as TGTGCCACCAGTGCCTCCGGCGTTAGGGACTACGAGCAGTACTTC. Its translation: CATSASGVRDYEQYF.

The chain has TRBV20-1 and TRBJ2-3, with TRBD2 as a possible D gene (6 bases). The V end lost 7 bases, the J end lost 5 bases, and 19 bases lay between the germline ends. Germline V lookup: CDR1 DFQATT, CDR2 SNEGSKA (reference sequence). The CDR3 loop spans 14 amino acids. CDR3 in amino acids: CSVTGGEVIDTQYF. The CDR3 nucleotides read TGCAGTGTTACCGGCGGGGAGGTCATAGATACGCAGTATTTT.

A single count supports this clonotype. The gene calls are TRBV28 and TRBJ2-5; D call uncertain. The end of the DNA fits TRBJ2-7 better, so the J call may be wrong. This CDR3 is built from 14 residues. Germline CDR1 is MDHEN and CDR2 is SYDVKM. The CDR3 nucleotides read TGTGCCAGCAGTTCCCCGATAGTGCCCTACGAGCAGTACTTC. Amino acids: CASSSPIVPYEQYF.

The sample holds a few counts of this clonotype. V and J are TRBV11-2 and TRBJ2-3, with 7 bases fitting TRBD1. This CDR3 is built from 14 residues. The germline V gene encodes CDR1 SGHAT and CDR2 FQNNGV. J gave up 4 bases and V 6 bases, and 7 bases lay outside the gene matches. The CDR3, as DNA: TGTGCCAGCAGATCGGAAGGGGGCTCAGATACGCAGTATTTT. This sequence encodes CASRSEGGSDTQYF.

The CDR3 DNA is TGTGCCAGCAGCTCTGGGGTGGCGGGGGCCATAGCCAAAAACATTCAGTACTTC. This codes for CASSSGVAGAIAKNIQYF. The chain uses TRBV5-6 and TRBJ2-4; possible D gene TRBD2, 7 bases. V lost 3 bases and J lost 0, with 19 bases in between. The CDR3 is made up of 18 amino acids. Per the germline V gene, CDR1 is SGHDT and CDR2 is YYEEEE.

This chain links TRBV7-9 with TRBJ2-7, with 7 bases lining up with TRBD1. Germline V gene sequence: CDR1 SEHNR, CDR2 FQNEAQ (reference sequence). The CDR3 runs 15 residues. With 5 bases clipped from V and 1 base from J, the junction kept 8 bases outside the gene matches. The CDR3 is CASSKRDSVSYEQYF. CDR3 sequence (DNA): TGTGCCAGCAGCAAACGGGACAGCGTTTCCTACGAGCAGTACTTC.

The chain carries TRBV3-1 and TRBJ1-1; D gene uncertain. Germline V gene sequence: CDR1 LGHDT, CDR2 YNNKEL (reference sequence). This CDR3 contains 14 residues. Between the trimmed V and J ends, which lost 0 bases and 2 bases, there was a span of 7 bases. The CDR3 protein is CASSQELSNTEAFF. As DNA, the CDR3 is TGTGCCAGCAGCCAAGAGCTAAGTAACACTGAAGCTTTCTTT.

CDR3 sequence reads: CASSETGGWTDTQYF. The DNA of the CDR3 is TGTGCCAGCAGTGAAACAGGGGGATGGACAGATACGCAGTATTTT. The rearrangement uses TRBV12-3 or TRBV12-4 and TRBJ2-3; 8 bases match TRBD1. The V segment lost 5 bases and the J segment 3 bases; nucleotides outside the gene matches: 7. The CDR3 sequence is 15 residues long.

The genes are TRBV20-1 and TRBJ2-7; D might be TRBD1 (6 bases). Germline V lookup: CDR1 DFQATT, CDR2 SNEGSKA (reference sequence). V lost 2 bases, J lost 2 bases, and 10 bases lay in between. The CDR3 consists of 13 residues. The CDR3: CSARPRGAYEQYF. The CDR3 nucleotides are TGCAGTGCTAGACCCAGGGGCGCCTACGAGCAGTACTTC.

This clonotype was recorded at least ten times. The chain has TRBV6-6 and TRBJ2-6; 7 bases are a match to TRBD2. CDR1 and CDR2 (germline): MNHNY, SVGAGI (reference sequence). Losses at the gene ends were 5 bases for V and 4 bases for J; bases not matched to a gene: 5. The CDR3 has 15 residues. The CDR3 bases are TGTGCCAGCAGTCCGACTAGCTCAGGGGCCAACGTCCTGACTTTC. Its translation: CASSPTSSGANVLTF.

This clonotype was recorded only once. Sequence at one end of the junction differs from germline and may be a read error. The chain carries TRBV7-2 and TRBJ2-1; the D gene could be TRBD1 or TRBD2 (5 bases each). This CDR3 has 15 amino acids. CDR1 and CDR2 (germline): SGHTA, FQGNSA. CDR3 sequence: CASRPGPGPYNEQFF. The CDR3 DNA reads TGTGCCAGCAGACCGGGACCAGGCCCTTACAACGAGCAGTTCTTC.

The chain recombines TRBV18 with TRBJ2-4, with 7 nucleotides matching TRBD1. V gave up 0 bases and J gave up 8 bases; unmatched junction bases: 10. Germline-derived CDR1 and CDR2 are KGHSH and LQKENI. This CDR3 has 16 residues. The CDR3: CASSPPGAGGSDIQYF. CDR3 bases: TGTGCCAGCTCACCACCGGGGGCAGGGGGTTCCGACATTCAGTACTTC.

The gene calls are TRBV28 and TRBJ2-3; TRBD2 might be the D (7 bases). V lost 8 bases and J lost 4, with 10 bases in between. CDR1 and CDR2 from the germline V gene are MDHEN and SYDVKM. The length of the CDR3 is 12 residues. CDR3 coding DNA: TGTGCCAGCGCGGGGGCGGCAGATACGCAGTATTTT. Its protein is CASAGAADTQYF.

This clonotype occurred a few times. In DNA, the CDR3 is TGCGCCAGCAGCCCCAACACGGGGGAAAATGAAAAACTGTTTTTT. Protein product: CASSPNTGENEKLFF. This chain uses TRBV5-1 with TRBJ1-4, with D maybe TRBD1 (5 bases). Per germline, CDR1 SGHRS and CDR2 YFSETQ. This CDR3 is built from 15 residues. Trimming took 4 bases from V and 5 from J, leaving 15 bases between them.

This clonotype has a handful of counts. The V and J genes are TRBV7-2 and TRBJ1-6; D is undetermined. Trimming stripped 1 base from V and 0 bases from J, with 4 bases between. There are 15 residues in the CDR3. Germline loops: CDR1 SGHTA, CDR2 FQGNSA. CDR3 protein: CASSLGGSYNSPLHF. CDR3 bases: TGTGCCAGCAGCTTAGGGGGCTCCTATAATTCACCCCTCCACTTT.

V usage is TRBV6-1 and J usage is TRBJ1-2, with D uncertain. Looked up from germline, CDR1 is MNHNS and CDR2 is SASEGT. V was pared by 4 bases and J by 3 bases, with 12 bases between. This CDR3 is 14 amino acids long. CDR3 DNA: TGTGCCAGCAGTGCACGGCACGGAGACTATGGCTACACCTTC. Translation: CASSARHGDYGYTF.

This clonotype was picked up a small number of times. A much larger clone lies one base from this, so it may be a read error. The chain has TRBV20-1 and TRBJ2-1; D not certain. The end of the DNA aligns better with TRBJ2-7, so the J call may be wrong. The CDR3 loop spans 13 amino acids. In germline, CDR1 is DFQATT, CDR2 SNEGSKA (reference sequence). The CDR3 reads CSPPITSYNEQYF. Written as DNA, the CDR3 is TGCAGCCCTCCGATAACCTCCTACAATGAGCAGTACTTC.

This chain uses TRBV7-9 with TRBJ1-1, with D tentatively TRBD1 (6 bases). The CDR3 is 14 amino acids. V was pared by 5 bases and J by 12 bases, with 22 bases between. Germline V gives CDR1 SEHNR, CDR2 FQNEAQ (reference sequence). CDR3 DNA sequence: TGTGCCAGCAGCGCAGACAGGCCTGTCCCGTTGTCTTTCTTT. Protein: CASSADRPVPLSFF.

The chain couples TRBV5-6 to TRBJ2-7; D unclear. Germline V gene lookup returns CDR1 SGHDT and CDR2 YYEEEE. This CDR3 has 16 amino acids. Deletions cut 2 bases from V and 0 bases from J, with 15 bases between. The CDR3, as DNA: TGTGCCAGCAGCTTCGTTCACCAGTTATACTCCTACGAGCAGTACTTC. Translation: CASSFVHQLYSYEQYF.

This clonotype was counted many times. At one end, the junction sequence differs from germline, possibly due to a read error. The J gene is TRBJ2-3, the V gene TRBV7-7, with D uncertain. There are 15 residues in the CDR3. Germline V gene data show CDR1 as SSHAT and CDR2 as FNYEAQ (reference sequence). The CDR3 DNA reads TGTGCTAGCAGCTTAAGCAGTCTAGGCACAGATACGCAGTATTTT. It encodes CASSLSSLGTDTQYF.

This clonotype was seen once. The chain couples TRBV7-9 to TRBJ2-7; D is tentatively TRBD1 or TRBD2 (5 bases each). The CDR3 length is 14 residues. V was clipped by 5 bases and J by 3 bases, with 14 bases between them. Germline V gene sequence: CDR1 SEHNR, CDR2 FQNEAQ (reference sequence). The CDR3 region is CASSVGTAFYEQYF. CDR3 in DNA: TGTGCCAGCAGCGTAGGGACGGCCTTCTACGAGCAGTACTTC. Full variable domain (outside the CDR3, taken from reference TRBV7-9 and TRBJ2-7): DTGVSQNPRHKITKRGQNVTFRCDPISEHNRLYWYRQTLGQGPEFLTYFQNEAQLEKSRLLSDRFSAERPKGSFSTLEIQRTEQGDSAMYLCASSVGTAFYEQYFGPGTRLTVT.